A single sample is the source of the 9 T cell receptor beta chains below, sequenced in a study of cytomegalovirus exposure and HLA in healthy donors. Measured with immunoSEQ multiplex PCR; TCRdb has only the in-frame clones, and not every one. This table holds 120,000 to 150,000 clones, roughly 87% found once. The material sequenced was PBMCs. These receptors were collected from a man aged 18 to 30 in good health and CMV-seropositive.

In DNA form, the CDR3 reads TGCAGTGCTCGGAGGGCTCGAGCTTTCTTT. Residues: CSARRARAFF. The chain recombines TRBV20-1 with TRBJ1-1; D ambiguous. The V gene lost 5 bases and the J gene lost 10 bases, with 11 bases spanning the gap. There are 10 residues in the CDR3. Germline loops: CDR1 DFQATT, CDR2 SNEGSKA (reference sequence).

This clone was observed once. This chain connects TRBV18 to TRBJ2-5, with TRBD1 as a possible D gene (6 bases). CDR3 size: 14 residues. Germline V lookup: CDR1 KGHSH, CDR2 LQKENI. With 1 base removed from V and 2 bases from J, the gap between germline ends came to 8 bases. CDR3 DNA: TGTGCCAGCTCACCACGAGGACAGCAAGAGACCCAGTACTTC. Residues: CASSPRGQQETQYF.

This chain connects TRBV4-1 to TRBJ1-2; D is perhaps TRBD1 (6 bases). The V end lost 3 bases, the J end lost 0 bases, and 11 bases lay between the germline ends. The CDR3 totals 15 residues. Looked up from germline, CDR1 is MGHRA and CDR2 is YSYEKL. DNA for the CDR3: TGCGCCAGCAGCCAGGGGGCCTACGCTAACTATGGCTACACCTTC. Its translation is CASSQGAYANYGYTF.

The chain couples TRBV30 to TRBJ1-5; no definite D call. Trimming removed 1 base from V and 6 bases from J, with 13 bases in between. Germline-derived CDR1 and CDR2 are GTSNPN and SVGIG (reference sequence). This CDR3 comprises 14 residues. This CDR3 reads CAWSAPAGVQPQHF. In nucleotides, the CDR3 is TGTGCCTGGAGTGCCCCCGCGGGCGTTCAGCCCCAGCATTTT.

The chain carries TRBV19 and TRBJ1-5, with TRBD1 as a possible D gene (5 bases). This CDR3 comprises 18 residues. Trimming took 11 bases from V and 0 from J, leaving 26 bases between them. Germline V lookup: CDR1 LNHDA, CDR2 SQIVND (reference sequence). The CDR3 nucleotides read TGTGCCTCCTCTAACAGACAGACAACCCTTTATAGCAATCAGCCCCAGCATTTT. Amino acid sequence: CASSNRQTTLYSNQPQHF.

This clone came up a few times. V is TRBV2 and J is TRBJ1-5; D not certain. This CDR3 has 14 residues. The germline CDR1 and CDR2 sequences are SNHLY and FYNNEI. V lost 9 bases and J 0 bases, leaving 12 bases between the germline ends. The CDR3 DNA is TGTGCCAGTACCTACTCCTATAGCAATCAGCCCCAGCATTTT. It yields the protein CASTYSYSNQPQHF.

DNA of the CDR3: TGTGCCAGCAGTGGAGTAGCGGGGACCTACAATGAGCAGTTCTTC. Translating gives CASSGVAGTYNEQFF. The chain joins TRBV6-1 to TRBJ2-1, with 8 nucleotides matching TRBD2. The CDR3 is made up of 15 amino acids. From germline, CDR1 is MNHNS and CDR2 SASEGT. The V gene end was trimmed by 4 bases and the J gene end by 2 bases; junction bases not matched to a gene: 4.

This chain links TRBV25-1 with TRBJ1-4; D not resolved. Trimming took 6 bases from V and 8 from J, leaving 13 bases between them. CDR3 length equals 13 residues. The V gene's germline CDR1 is MGHDK and CDR2 SYGVNS. CDR3 loop: CASSEGRREKLFF. CDR3 nucleotide sequence: TGTGCCAGCAGCGAGGGCAGGAGGGAAAAACTGTTTTTT.

This clone showed up just a few times. Other DNA sequences within the sample encode an identical CDR3. The V gene is TRBV7-3, the J gene TRBJ2-5, with 7 bases matching TRBD2. The junction had 1 base not matched to a gene; V was cut back by 2 bases and J by 4 bases. This CDR3 comprises 13 residues. The germline V gene encodes CDR1 SGHTA and CDR2 FQGTGA. CDR3 sequence reads: CASSLSGGETQYF. Written as DNA, the CDR3 is TGTGCCAGCAGCTTATCGGGGGGAGAGACCCAGTACTTC.